This TCR beta chain was sequenced for a study of blood T cell repertoires in COVID-19. Overall study: Whether acute or convalescent, the COVID-19 samples came from the United States, Italy and Spain. Sample material is recorded as cDNA or gDNA derived from T cells, B-cell-depleted T cells, or PBMCs.

A Seattle source enrolled patients during active infection and followed them longitudinally. The V segment lost 0 bases and the J segment 6 bases; nucleotides outside the gene matches: 2. The CDR3 runs 14 residues. CDR1 MNHEY and CDR2 SVGAGI come from the germline V gene. Data came from immunoSEQ multiplex PCR; TCRdb stores just in-frame clones and leaves some out. This table has about 220,000 clones, about 88% appearing once. J is TRBJ2-1 and V is TRBV6-5, with TRBD1 matching 7 bases. The origin of this receptor is a woman in her 50s with COVID-19, enrolled during active disease. The sample taken for sequencing was peripheral blood. The CDR3 DNA is TGTGCCAGCAGTTACTCGGGGACAGTCAATGAGCAGTTCTTC. Translation gives CASSYSGTVNEQFF.